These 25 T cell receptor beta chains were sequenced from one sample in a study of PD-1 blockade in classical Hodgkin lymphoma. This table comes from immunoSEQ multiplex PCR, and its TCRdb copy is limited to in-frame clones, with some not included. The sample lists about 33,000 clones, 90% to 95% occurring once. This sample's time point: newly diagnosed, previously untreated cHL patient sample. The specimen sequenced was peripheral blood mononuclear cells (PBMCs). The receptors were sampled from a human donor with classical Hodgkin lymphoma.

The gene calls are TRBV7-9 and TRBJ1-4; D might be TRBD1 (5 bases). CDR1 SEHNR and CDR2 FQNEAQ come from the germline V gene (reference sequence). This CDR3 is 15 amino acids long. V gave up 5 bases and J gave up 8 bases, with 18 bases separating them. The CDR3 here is CASSPGRVKNEKLFF. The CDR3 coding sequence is TGTGCCAGCAGCCCGGGACGAGTCAAGAACGAAAAACTGTTTTTT.

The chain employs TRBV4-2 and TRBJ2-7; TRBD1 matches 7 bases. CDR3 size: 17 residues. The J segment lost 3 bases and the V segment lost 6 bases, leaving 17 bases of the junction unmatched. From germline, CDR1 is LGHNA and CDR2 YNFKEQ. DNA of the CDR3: TGTGCCAGCAGAAAAATCTTCACAGGGGCGACCTTCTACGAGCAGTACTTC. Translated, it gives CASRKIFTGATFYEQYF.

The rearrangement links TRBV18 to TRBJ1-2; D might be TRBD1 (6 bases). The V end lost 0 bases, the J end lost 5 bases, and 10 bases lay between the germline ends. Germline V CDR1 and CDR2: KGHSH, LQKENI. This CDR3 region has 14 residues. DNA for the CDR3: TGTGCCAGCTCACCACCGCAACAGGGATATGGCTACACCTTC. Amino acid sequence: CASSPPQQGYGYTF.

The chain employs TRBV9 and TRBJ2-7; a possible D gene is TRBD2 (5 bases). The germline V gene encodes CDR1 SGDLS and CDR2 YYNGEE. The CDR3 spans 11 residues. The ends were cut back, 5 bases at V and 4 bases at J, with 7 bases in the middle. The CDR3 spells CASSEGYEQYF. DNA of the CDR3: TGTGCCAGCAGTGAGGGTTACGAGCAGTACTTC.

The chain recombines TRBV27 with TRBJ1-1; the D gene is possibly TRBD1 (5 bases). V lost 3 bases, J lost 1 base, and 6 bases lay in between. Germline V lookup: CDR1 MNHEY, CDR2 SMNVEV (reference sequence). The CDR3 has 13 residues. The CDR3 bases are TGTGCCAGCAGTTTCGGACAGAACACTGAAGCTTTCTTT. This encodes CASSFGQNTEAFF.

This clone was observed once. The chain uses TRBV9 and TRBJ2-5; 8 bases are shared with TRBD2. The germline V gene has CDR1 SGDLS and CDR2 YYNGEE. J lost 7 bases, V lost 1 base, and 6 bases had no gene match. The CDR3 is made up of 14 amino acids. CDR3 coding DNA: TGTGCCAGCAGCGTACTTAAGGCGGGGGGGACCCAGTACTTC. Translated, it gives CASSVLKAGGTQYF.

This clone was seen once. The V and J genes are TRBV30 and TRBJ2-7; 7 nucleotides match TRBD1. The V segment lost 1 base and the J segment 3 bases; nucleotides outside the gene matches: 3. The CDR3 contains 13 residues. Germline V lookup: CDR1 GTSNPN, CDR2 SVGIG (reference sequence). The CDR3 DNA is TGTGCCTGGAGTGAGACAGGGTACTACGAGCAGTACTTC. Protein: CAWSETGYYEQYF.

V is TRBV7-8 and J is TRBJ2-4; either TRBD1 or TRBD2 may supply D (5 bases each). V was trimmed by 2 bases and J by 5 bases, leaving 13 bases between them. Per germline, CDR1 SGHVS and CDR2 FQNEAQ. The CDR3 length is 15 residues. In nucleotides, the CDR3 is TGTGCCAGCAGCTTATCCGGGACCCCCGAAAACATTCAGTACTTC. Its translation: CASSLSGTPENIQYF.

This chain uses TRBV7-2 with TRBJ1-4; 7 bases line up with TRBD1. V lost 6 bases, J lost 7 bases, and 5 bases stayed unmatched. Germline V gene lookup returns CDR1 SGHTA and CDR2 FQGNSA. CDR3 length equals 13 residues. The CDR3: CASSRQGSEKLFF. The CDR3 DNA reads TGTGCCAGCAGTCGACAGGGTTCTGAAAAACTGTTTTTT.

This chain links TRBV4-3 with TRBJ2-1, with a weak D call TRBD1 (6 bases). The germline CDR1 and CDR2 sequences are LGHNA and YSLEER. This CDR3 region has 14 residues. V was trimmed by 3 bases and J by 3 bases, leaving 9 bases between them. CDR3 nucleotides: TGCGCCAGCAGCCAGGACAGTTTCTACAATGAGCAGTTCTTC. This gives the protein CASSQDSFYNEQFF.

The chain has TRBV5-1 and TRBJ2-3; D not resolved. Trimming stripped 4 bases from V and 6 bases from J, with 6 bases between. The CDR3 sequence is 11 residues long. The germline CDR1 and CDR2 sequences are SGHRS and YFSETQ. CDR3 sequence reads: CASSLLDTQYF. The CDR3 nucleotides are TGCGCCAGCAGCCTGTTGGATACGCAGTATTTT.

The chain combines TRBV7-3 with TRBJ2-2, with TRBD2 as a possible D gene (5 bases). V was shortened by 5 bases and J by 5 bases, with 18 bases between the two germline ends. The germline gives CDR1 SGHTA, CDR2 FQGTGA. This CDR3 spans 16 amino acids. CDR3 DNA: TGTGCCAGCAGCGCGCTGGAGGCCCTGGGAACCGGGGAGCTGTTTTTT. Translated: CASSALEALGTGELFF.

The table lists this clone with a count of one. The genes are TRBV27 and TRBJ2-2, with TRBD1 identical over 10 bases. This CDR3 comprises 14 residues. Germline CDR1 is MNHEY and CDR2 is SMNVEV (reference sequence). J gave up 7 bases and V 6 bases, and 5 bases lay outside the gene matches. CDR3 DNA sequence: TGTGCCAGCAGACGACAGGGGGCCTTCGGGGAGCTGTTTTTT. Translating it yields CASRRQGAFGELFF.

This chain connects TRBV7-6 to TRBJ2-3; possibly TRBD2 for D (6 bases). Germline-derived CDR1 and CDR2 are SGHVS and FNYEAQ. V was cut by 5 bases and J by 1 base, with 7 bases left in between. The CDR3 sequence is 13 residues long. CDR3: CASSPGGTDTQYF. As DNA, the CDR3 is TGTGCCAGCAGCCCGGGGGGCACAGATACGCAGTATTTT.

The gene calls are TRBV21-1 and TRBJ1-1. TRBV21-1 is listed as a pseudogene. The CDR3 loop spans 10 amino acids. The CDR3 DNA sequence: TGTGCCAGCAGCCCCACTGAAGCTTTCTTT. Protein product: CASSPTEAFF.

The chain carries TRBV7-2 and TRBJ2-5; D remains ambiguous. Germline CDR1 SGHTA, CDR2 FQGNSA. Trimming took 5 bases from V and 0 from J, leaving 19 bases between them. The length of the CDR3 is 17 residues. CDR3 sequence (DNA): TGTGCCAGCAGCCCGTTCGGAAGTGTAGGATACCAAGAGACCCAGTACTTC. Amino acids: CASSPFGSVGYQETQYF.

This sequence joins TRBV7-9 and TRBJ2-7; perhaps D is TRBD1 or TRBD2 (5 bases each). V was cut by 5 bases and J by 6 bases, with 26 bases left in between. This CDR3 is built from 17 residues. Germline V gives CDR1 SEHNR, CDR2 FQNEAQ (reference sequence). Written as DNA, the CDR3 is TGTGCCAGCAGCACCGAAACCCGGGACCCGGCCGTGGTCGAGCAGTACTTC. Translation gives CASSTETRDPAVVEQYF.

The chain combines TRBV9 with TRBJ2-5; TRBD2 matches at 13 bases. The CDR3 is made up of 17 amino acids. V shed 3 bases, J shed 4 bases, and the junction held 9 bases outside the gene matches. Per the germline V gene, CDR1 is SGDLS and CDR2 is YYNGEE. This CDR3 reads CASSARTSGGLRETQYF. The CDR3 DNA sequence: TGTGCCAGCAGCGCTCGGACTAGCGGGGGCCTCAGAGAGACCCAGTACTTC.

The CDR3 sequence: CAWSPHPREAFF. CDR3 bases: TGTGCCTGGAGTCCCCACCCGAGAGAAGCTTTCTTT. The chain joins TRBV30 to TRBJ1-1, with unresolved D. Germline V CDR1 and CDR2: GTSNPN, SVGIG (reference sequence). The CDR3 is 12 amino acids. Trimming took 2 bases from V and 8 from J, leaving 12 bases between them. The full variable domain, completed using reference TRBV30 and TRBJ1-1, is SQTIHQWPATLVQPVGSPLSLECTVEGTSNPNLYWYRQAAGRGLQLLFYSVGIGQISSEVPQNLSASRPQDRQFILSSKKLLLSDSGFYLCAWSPHPREAFFGQGTRLTVV.

CDR3 DNA: TGTGCCACCAGCAGAGATAAGGGTCTGGGAGAGGAGACCCAGTACTTC. Its protein is CATSRDKGLGEETQYF. The chain links TRBV15 to TRBJ2-5, with D perhaps TRBD2 (5 bases). The V end lost 0 bases, the J end lost 5 bases, and 16 bases lay between the germline ends. Germline-derived CDR1 and CDR2 are LNHNV and YYDKDF (reference sequence). The CDR3 has 16 amino acids.

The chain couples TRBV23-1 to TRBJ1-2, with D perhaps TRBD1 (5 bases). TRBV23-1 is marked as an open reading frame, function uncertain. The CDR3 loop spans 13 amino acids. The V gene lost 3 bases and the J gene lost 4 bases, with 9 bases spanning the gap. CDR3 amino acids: CASSHRGTYGYTF. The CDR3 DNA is TGCGCCAGCAGTCACCGAGGGACCTATGGCTACACCTTC.

The CDR3 sequence: CASTPSGTRAFF. The CDR3 coding sequence is TGTGCCAGCACCCCTTCCGGGACGAGGGCTTTCTTT. The chain has TRBV28 and TRBJ1-1; D might be TRBD1 (5 bases). The V gene lost 7 bases and the J gene lost 11 bases, with 17 bases spanning the gap. The CDR3 is 12 residues long. Germline values: CDR1 MDHEN, CDR2 SYDVKM.

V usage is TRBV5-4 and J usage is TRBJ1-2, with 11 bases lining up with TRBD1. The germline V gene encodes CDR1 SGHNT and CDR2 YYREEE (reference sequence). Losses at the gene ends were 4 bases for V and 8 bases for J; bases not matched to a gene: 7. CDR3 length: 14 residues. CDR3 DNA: TGTGCCAGCAGCCCCGGACAGGGGGCAGGGGGCTACACCTTC. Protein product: CASSPGQGAGGYTF. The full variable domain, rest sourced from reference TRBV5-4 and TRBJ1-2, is ETGVTQSPTHLIKTRGQQVTLRCSSQSGHNTVSWYQQALGQGPQFIFQYYREEENGRGNFPPRFSGLQFPNYSSELNVNALELDDSALYLCASSPGQGAGGYTFGSGTRLTVV.

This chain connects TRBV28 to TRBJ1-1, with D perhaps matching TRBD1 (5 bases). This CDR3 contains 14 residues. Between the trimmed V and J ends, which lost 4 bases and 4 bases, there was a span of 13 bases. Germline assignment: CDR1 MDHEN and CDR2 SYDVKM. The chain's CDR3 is CASSSPQVGTEAFF. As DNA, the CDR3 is TGTGCCAGCAGTTCTCCACAGGTTGGCACTGAAGCTTTCTTT.

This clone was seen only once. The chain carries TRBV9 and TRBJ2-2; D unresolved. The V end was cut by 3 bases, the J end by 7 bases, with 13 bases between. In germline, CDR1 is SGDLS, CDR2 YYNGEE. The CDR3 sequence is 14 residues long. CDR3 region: CASSGRVGNGELFF. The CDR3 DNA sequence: TGTGCCAGCAGCGGCCGGGTGGGTAACGGGGAGCTGTTTTTT.